One sample yielded the 8 T cell receptor beta chains listed below, sequenced in a study of blood T cell repertoires in COVID-19. Repertoires were generated with immunoSEQ multiplex PCR, while TCRdb's copy carries only in-frame clones and drops some. The repertoire holds over 50,000 clones, with approximately 88% as singletons. Source material: peripheral blood. Receptors were obtained from a human donor in a cohort sampled during active COVID-19.

The chain has TRBV4-2 and TRBJ1-2; D ambiguous. This CDR3 is 15 amino acids long. CDR1 LGHNA and CDR2 YNFKEQ come from the germline V gene. V was cut by 0 bases and J by 1 base, with 9 bases left in between. The CDR3 region has the DNA TGTGCCAGCAGCCAAGATAATTCCGTTAACTATGGCTACACCTTC. This encodes CASSQDNSVNYGYTF.

This CDR3 is CASSFQASGGEYVNEQFF. CDR3 coding DNA: TGCGCCAGCAGCTTTCAGGCTAGCGGGGGGGAGTACGTGAATGAGCAGTTCTTC. This chain uses TRBV5-1 with TRBJ2-1; TRBD2 matches 12 bases. Germline V gene data show CDR1 as SGHRS and CDR2 as YFSETQ. The CDR3 length is 18 residues. Unmatched junction bases numbered 13, after V lost 2 bases and J lost 7 bases.

This chain connects TRBV5-1 to TRBJ1-1, with a tentative D call TRBD1 (6 bases). Germline V gene lookup returns CDR1 SGHRS and CDR2 YFSETQ. This CDR3 is 15 amino acids long. V was trimmed by 4 bases and J by 3 bases, leaving 16 bases between them. In nucleotides, the CDR3 is TGCGCCAGCAGCGGGGAGGGAGGGGGATACACTGAAGCTTTCTTT. Translation gives CASSGEGGGYTEAFF.

CDR3 sequence reads: CAWSTGGDQPQHF. CDR3 DNA sequence: TGTGCCTGGAGTACAGGGGGCGATCAGCCCCAGCATTTT. The gene calls are TRBV30 and TRBJ1-5; 9 nucleotides agree with TRBD1. Germline assignment: CDR1 GTSNPN and CDR2 SVGIG (reference sequence). J lost 5 bases, V lost 2 bases, and 1 base had no gene match. This CDR3 region has 13 residues. Full variable domain (missing parts from reference TRBV30 and TRBJ1-5): SQTIHQWPATLVQPVGSPLSLECTVEGTSNPNLYWYRQAAGRGLQLLFYSVGIGQISSEVPQNLSASRPQDRQFILSSKKLLLSDSGFYLCAWSTGGDQPQHFGDGTRLSIL.

This clone was seen once. The chain joins TRBV4-3 to TRBJ2-3, with 13 bases aligning to TRBD2. The germline V gene encodes CDR1 LGHNA and CDR2 YSLEER. This CDR3 comprises 20 residues. The junction had 13 bases not matched to a gene; V was cut back by 4 bases and J by 0 bases. CDR3 nucleotides: TGCGCCAGCAGCCGTAAACCGGGACTAGCGGGGTTCTCTAGCACAGATACGCAGTATTTT. This sequence encodes CASSRKPGLAGFSSTDTQYF.

The gene calls are TRBV19 and TRBJ1-4; D may be TRBD1 (6 bases). V lost 6 bases, J lost 2 bases, and 10 bases lay in between. This CDR3 spans 14 amino acids. Germline assignment: CDR1 LNHDA and CDR2 SQIVND (reference sequence). In DNA form, the CDR3 reads TGTGCCAGTAGCGTAACAGGGACTAATGAAAAACTGTTTTTT. Translation gives CASSVTGTNEKLFF.

The V and J genes are TRBV3-1 (or the pseudogene TRBV3-2) and TRBJ2-5, with no clear D. V dropped 3 bases and J dropped 1 base, with 12 bases sitting between them. From germline, CDR1 is LGHDT and CDR2 YNNKEL (reference sequence). The CDR3 runs to 15 residues. The CDR3 protein is CASSHFPSVQETQYF. The CDR3 DNA follows: TGTGCCAGCAGCCACTTTCCTAGTGTCCAAGAGACCCAGTACTTC.

The rearrangement uses TRBV10-1 and TRBJ2-3, with TRBD2 as a possible D gene (5 bases). There are 15 residues in the CDR3. CDR1 is WNHNN and CDR2 is SYGVQD in the germline V gene (reference sequence). V dropped 4 bases and J dropped 0 bases, with 11 bases sitting between them. The CDR3 spells CASSVDFASTDTQYF. For the CDR3, the DNA is TGCGCCAGCAGTGTGGACTTTGCAAGCACAGATACGCAGTATTTT.